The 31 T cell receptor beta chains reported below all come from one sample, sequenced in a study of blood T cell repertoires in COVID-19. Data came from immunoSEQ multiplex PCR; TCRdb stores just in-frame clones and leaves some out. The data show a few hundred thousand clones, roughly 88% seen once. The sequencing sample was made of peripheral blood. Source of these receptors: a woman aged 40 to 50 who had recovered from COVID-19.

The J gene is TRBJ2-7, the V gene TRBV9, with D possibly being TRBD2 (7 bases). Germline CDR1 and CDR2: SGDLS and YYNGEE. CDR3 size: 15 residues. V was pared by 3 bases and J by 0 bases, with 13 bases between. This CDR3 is CASSGGGPSSYEQYF. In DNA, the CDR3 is TGTGCCAGCAGCGGGGGGGGCCCGAGCTCCTACGAGCAGTACTTC.

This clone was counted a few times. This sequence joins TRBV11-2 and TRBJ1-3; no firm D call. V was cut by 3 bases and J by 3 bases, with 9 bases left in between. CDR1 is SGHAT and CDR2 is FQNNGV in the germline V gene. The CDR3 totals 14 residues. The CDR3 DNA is TGTGCCAGCAGCTTTATGGAGGGTGGAAACACCATATATTTT. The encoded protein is CASSFMEGGNTIYF. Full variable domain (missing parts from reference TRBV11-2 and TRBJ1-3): EAGVAQSPRYKIIEKRQSVAFWCNPISGHATLYWYQQILGQGPKLLIQFQNNGVVDDSQLPKDRFSAERLKGVDSTLKIQPAKLEDSAVYLCASSFMEGGNTIYFGEGSWLTVV.

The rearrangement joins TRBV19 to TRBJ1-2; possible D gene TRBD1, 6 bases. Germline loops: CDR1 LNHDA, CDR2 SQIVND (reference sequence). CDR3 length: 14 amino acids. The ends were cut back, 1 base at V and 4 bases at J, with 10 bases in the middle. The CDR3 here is CASSIGGQLYGYTF. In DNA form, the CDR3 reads TGTGCCAGTAGTATAGGCGGACAGCTCTATGGCTACACCTTC.

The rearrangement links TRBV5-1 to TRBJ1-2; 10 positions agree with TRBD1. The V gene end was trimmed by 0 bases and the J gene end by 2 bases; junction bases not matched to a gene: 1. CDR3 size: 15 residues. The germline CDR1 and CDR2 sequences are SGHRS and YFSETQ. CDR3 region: CASSLEGQGNYGYTF. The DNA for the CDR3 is TGCGCCAGCAGCTTGGAGGGACAGGGGAACTATGGCTACACCTTC.

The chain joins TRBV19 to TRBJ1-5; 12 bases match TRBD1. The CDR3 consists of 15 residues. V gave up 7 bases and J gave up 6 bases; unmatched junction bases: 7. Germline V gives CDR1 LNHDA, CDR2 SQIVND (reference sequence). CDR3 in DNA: TGTGCCAGTACCCCGGGACAGGGGGCACCTCAGCCCCAGCATTTT. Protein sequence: CASTPGQGAPQPQHF.

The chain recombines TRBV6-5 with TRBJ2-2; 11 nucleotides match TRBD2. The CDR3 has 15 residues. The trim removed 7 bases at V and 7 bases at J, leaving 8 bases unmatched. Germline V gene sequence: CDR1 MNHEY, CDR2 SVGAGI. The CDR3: CASTKTSGVGGELFF. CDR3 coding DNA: TGTGCCAGCACCAAGACTAGCGGGGTGGGCGGGGAGCTGTTTTTT.

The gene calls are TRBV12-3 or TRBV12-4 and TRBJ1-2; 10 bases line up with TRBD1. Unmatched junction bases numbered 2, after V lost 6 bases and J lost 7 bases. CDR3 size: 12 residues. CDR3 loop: CASRGQGSGYTF. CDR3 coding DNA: TGTGCCAGCAGGGGACAGGGGTCTGGCTACACCTTC.

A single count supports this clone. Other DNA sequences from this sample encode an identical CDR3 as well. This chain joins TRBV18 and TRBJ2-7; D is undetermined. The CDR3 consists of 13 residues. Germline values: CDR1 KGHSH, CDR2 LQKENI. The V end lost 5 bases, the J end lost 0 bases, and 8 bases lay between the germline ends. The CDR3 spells CASSTGDSYEQYF. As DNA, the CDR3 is TGTGCCAGCTCAACGGGTGACTCCTACGAGCAGTACTTC. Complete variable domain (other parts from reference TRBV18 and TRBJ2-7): NAGVMQNPRHLVRRRGQEARLRCSPMKGHSHVYWYRQLPEEGLKFMVYLQKENIIDESGMPKERFSAEFPKEGPSILRIQQVVRGDSAAYFCASSTGDSYEQYFGPGTRLTVT.

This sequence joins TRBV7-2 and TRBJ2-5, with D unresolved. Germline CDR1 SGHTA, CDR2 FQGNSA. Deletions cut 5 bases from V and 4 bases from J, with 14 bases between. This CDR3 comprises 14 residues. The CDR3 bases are TGTGCCAGCAGCCCCCCAGGATTACGAGAGACCCAGTACTTC. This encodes CASSPPGLRETQYF.

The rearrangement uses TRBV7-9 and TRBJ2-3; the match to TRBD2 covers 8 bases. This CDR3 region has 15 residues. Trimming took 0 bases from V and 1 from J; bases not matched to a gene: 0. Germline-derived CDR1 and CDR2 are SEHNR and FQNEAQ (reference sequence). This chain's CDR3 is CASSLASGGTDTQYF. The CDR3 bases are TGTGCCAGCAGCTTAGCTAGCGGGGGCACAGATACGCAGTATTTT.

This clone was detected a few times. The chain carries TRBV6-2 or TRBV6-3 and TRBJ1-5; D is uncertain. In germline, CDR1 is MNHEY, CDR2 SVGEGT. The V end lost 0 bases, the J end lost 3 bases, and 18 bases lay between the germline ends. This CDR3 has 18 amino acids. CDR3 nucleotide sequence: TGTGCCAGCAGTTACTCGTTCACACCTCCCCTCCACAATCAGCCCCAGCATTTT. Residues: CASSYSFTPPLHNQPQHF.

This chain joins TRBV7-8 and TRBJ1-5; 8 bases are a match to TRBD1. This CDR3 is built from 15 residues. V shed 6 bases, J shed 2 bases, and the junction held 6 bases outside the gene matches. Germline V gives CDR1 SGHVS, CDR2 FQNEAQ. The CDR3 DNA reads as TGTGCCAGCAGAGCCGACAGGGGTGGCAATCAGCCCCAGCATTTT. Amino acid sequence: CASRADRGGNQPQHF.

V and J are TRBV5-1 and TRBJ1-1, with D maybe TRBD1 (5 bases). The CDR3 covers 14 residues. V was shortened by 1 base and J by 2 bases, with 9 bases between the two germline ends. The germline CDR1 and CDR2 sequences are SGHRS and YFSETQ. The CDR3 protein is CASSLNQGNTEAFF. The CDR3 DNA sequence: TGCGCCAGCAGCTTGAATCAGGGTAACACTGAAGCTTTCTTT.

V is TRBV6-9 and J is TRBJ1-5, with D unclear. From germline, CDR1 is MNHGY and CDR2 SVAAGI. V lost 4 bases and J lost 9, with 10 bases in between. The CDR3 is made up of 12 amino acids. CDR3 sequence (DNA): TGTGCCAGCAGTTTAAGACTTCGGCCCCAGCATTTT. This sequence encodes CASSLRLRPQHF.

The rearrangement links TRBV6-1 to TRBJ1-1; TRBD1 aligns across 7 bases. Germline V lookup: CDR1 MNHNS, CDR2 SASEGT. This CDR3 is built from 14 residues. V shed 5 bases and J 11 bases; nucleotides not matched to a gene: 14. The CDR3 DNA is TGTGCCAGCAGTCAAACCCGACAGGGATCAGAGGCTTTCTTT. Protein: CASSQTRQGSEAFF.

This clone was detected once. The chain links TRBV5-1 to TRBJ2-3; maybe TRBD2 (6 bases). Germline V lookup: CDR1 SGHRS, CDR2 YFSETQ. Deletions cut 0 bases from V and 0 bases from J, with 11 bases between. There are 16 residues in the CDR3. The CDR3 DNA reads TGCGCCAGCAGCTTGGGTACGGGGGTGAGCACAGATACGCAGTATTTT. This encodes CASSLGTGVSTDTQYF.

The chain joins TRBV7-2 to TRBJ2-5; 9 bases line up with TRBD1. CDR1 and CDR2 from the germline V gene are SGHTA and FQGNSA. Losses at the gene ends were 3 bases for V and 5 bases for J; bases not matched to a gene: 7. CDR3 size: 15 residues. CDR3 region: CASSFPGQGMETQYF. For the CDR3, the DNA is TGTGCCAGCAGCTTCCCGGGACAGGGTATGGAGACCCAGTACTTC.

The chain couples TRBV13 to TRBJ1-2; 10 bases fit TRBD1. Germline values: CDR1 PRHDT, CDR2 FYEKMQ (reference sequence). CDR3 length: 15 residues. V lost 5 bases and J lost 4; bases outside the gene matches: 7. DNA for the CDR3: TGTGCCAGCAGCCCAGGGACAGGGGTGTCCTATGGCTACACCTTC. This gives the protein CASSPGTGVSYGYTF.

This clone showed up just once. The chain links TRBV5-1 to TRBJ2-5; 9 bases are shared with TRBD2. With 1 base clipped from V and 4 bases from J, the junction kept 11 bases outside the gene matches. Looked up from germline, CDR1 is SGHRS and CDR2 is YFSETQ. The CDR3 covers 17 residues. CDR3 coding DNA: TGCGCCAGCAGCTTGTTCTCGCGGGGGGGCCAGAGAGAGACCCAGTACTTC. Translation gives CASSLFSRGGQRETQYF.

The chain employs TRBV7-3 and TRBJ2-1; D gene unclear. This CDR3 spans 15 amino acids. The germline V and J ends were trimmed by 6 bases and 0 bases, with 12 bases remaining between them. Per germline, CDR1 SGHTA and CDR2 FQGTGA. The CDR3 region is CASRPPVSSYNEQFF. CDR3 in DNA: TGTGCCAGCAGGCCTCCTGTGAGCTCCTACAATGAGCAGTTCTTC.

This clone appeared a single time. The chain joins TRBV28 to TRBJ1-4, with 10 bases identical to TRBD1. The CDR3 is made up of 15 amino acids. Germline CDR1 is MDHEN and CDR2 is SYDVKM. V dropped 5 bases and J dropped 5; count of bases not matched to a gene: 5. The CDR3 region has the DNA TGTGCCAGCAGTACTCCGGGACAGGGGAATGAAAAACTGTTTTTT. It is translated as CASSTPGQGNEKLFF.

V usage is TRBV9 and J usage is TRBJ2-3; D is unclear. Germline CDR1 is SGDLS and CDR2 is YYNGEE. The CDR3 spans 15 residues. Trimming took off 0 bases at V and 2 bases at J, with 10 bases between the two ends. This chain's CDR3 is CASSVGPRTTDTQYF. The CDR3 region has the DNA TGTGCCAGCAGCGTAGGGCCTCGCACCACAGATACGCAGTATTTT.

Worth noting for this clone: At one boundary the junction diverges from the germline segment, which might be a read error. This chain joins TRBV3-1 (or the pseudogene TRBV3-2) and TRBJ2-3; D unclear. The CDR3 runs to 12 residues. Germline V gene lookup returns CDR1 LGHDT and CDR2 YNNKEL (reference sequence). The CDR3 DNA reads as TGTGCCAGCAGCTCAAGCATAGATACGCAGTATTTT. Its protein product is CASSSSIDTQYF.

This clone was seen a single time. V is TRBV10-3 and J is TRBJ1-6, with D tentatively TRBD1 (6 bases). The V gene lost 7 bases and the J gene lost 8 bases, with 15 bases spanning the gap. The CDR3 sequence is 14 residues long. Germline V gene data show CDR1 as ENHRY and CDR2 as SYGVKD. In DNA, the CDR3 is TGTGCCATCAAAACAGGGAAAGACGATTCACCCCTCCACTTT. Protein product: CAIKTGKDDSPLHF.

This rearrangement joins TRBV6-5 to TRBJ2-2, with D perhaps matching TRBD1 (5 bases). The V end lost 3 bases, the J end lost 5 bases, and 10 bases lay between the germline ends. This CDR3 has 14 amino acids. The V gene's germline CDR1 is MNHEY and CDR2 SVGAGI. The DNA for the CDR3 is TGTGCCAGCAGTTATCAACAGGAAACCGGGGAGCTGTTTTTT. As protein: CASSYQQETGELFF.

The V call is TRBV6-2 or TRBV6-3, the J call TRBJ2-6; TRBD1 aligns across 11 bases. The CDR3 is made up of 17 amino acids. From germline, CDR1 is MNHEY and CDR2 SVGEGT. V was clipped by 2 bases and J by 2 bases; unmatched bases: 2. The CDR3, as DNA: TGTGCCAGCAGTTACGCGGGACAGGGGGCTGGGGCCAACGTCCTGACTTTC. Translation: CASSYAGQGAGANVLTF.

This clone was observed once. This CDR3 is CASSIDRTGNTDTQYF. CDR3 nucleotide sequence: TGTGCCAGTAGTATAGATCGGACAGGGAACACAGATACGCAGTATTTT. This chain links TRBV19 with TRBJ2-3; TRBD1 aligns across 8 bases. V shed 0 bases and J 2 bases; nucleotides not matched to a gene: 4. Germline-derived CDR1 and CDR2 are LNHDA and SQIVND (reference sequence). The length of the CDR3 is 16 residues.

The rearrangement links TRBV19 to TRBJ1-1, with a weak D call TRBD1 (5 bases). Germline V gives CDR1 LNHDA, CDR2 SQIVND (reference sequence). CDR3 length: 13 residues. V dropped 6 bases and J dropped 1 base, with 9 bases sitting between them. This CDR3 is CASRGLGNTEAFF. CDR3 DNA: TGTGCCAGTAGGGGGCTTGGGAACACTGAAGCTTTCTTT.

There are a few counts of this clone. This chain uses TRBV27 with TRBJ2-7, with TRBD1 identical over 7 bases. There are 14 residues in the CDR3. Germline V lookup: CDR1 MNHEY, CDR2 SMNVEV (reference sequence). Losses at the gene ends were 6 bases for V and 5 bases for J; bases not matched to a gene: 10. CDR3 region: CASSRDRVGDEQYF. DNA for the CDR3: TGTGCCAGCAGCCGAGACAGGGTAGGGGACGAGCAGTACTTC.

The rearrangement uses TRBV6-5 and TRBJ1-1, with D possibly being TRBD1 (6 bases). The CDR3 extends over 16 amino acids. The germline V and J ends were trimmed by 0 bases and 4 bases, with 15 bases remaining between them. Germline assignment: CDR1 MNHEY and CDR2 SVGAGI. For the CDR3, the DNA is TGTGCCAGCAGTTACTCCAAGGACAGTTTGAGCACTGAAGCTTTCTTT. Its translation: CASSYSKDSLSTEAFF.

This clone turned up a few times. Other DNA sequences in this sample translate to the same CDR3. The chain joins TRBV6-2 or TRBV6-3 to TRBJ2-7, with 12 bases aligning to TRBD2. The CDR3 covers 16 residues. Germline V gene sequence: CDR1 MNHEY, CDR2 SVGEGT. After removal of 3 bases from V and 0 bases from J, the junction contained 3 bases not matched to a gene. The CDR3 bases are TGTGCCAGCAGTTATACTAGCGGGGGGAGCTCCTACGAGCAGTACTTC. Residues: CASSYTSGGSSYEQYF.